The source of this TCR beta chain is a study of blood T cells in healthy people across ages. Broader study findings: Age showed a roughly linear inverse relationship with TCR beta diversity per million T cells.

Then a second PCR, running roughly 7 to 11 cycles, was carried out with a sample-barcoded 5' primer and a J-beta primer mix. TCRdb used MiXCR to reprocess the 5' RACE reads, holding one entry per CDR3 protein. The sample includes more than 700,000 distinct CDR3 sequences, about 45% seen only once; the top ten take approximately 18%. Concerning this clonotype: Its antigen remains unknown.

CDR3 size: 19 residues. V lost 6 bases, J lost 2 bases, and 17 bases stayed unmatched. Source material: blood. This TCR was recovered from a man at least 80 years old in good health. The V and J genes are TRBV12-3 or TRBV12-4 and TRBJ2-1, with 9 bases matching TRBD2. CDR3: CASSRGLAPRGDPYNEQFF. Here the CDR3 DNA reads TGTGCCAGCAGCCGAGGACTAGCGCCTAGGGGGGACCCCTACAATGAGCAGTTCTTC.